This TCR beta chain was observed in a study of PD-L1 blockade in urothelial cancer. Trimming removed 4 bases from V and 4 bases from J, with 5 bases in between. The CDR3 is made up of 12 amino acids. Per the germline V gene, CDR1 is SGHVS and CDR2 is FQNEAQ. As for time point: pretreatment peripheral blood. Data came from immunoSEQ multiplex PCR; TCRdb stores just in-frame clones and leaves some out. The sample comprises approximately 50,000 clones, more than 75% of which are singletons, and approximately 1.5% rests with the top ten. This TCR was recovered from a man aged 45-65 years with urothelial cancer. The material was PBMCs, obtained around atezolizumab (anti-PD-L1) treatment. The chain links TRBV7-8 to TRBJ2-1, with D unresolved. CDR3 amino acids: CASSWAYNEQFF. The DNA of the CDR3 is TGTGCCAGCAGCTGGGCGTACAATGAGCAGTTCTTC. Complete variable domain (other parts from reference TRBV7-8 and TRBJ2-1): GAGVSQSPRYKVAKRGQDVALRCDPISGHVSLFWYQQALGQGPEFLTYFQNEAQLDKSGLPSDRFFAERPEGSVSTLKIQRTQQEDSAVYLCASSWAYNEQFFGPGTRLTVL.